This T cell receptor beta chain was recorded in a study of blood T cell repertoires in COVID-19. Libraries were prepared by immunoSEQ multiplex PCR; TCRdb keeps only in-frame clonotypes and omits some of them. Seen here are some 420,000 clones, 80% to 90% observed once, and the top ten hold 1% to 1.3%. Per germline, CDR1 MRHNA and CDR2 SNTAGT. Germline trimming cut 6 bases from V and 3 bases from J; bases unmatched to any gene: 5. The CDR3 sequence is 15 residues long. Sequencing was done on a sample of PBMCs or T cells enriched from blood (not recorded which). V gene TRBV6-4 combines with J gene TRBJ2-2; TRBD1 matches at 9 bases. This receptor was identified in a man in his thirties or forties who had recovered from COVID-19. The CDR3 DNA reads TGTGCCAGCAGACGACAGGGGGGGGACACCGGGGAGCTGTTTTTT. As protein: CASRRQGGDTGELFF.